This T cell receptor beta chain was sequenced for a study of CD8 T cells in ankylosing spondylitis. Study results and caveats: A TCR beta motif made of about 8 highly homologous variants seemed typical of ankylosing spondylitis blood.

A single record per CDR3 protein comes from TCRdb applying MiXCR to the 5' RACE reads. The sample holds more than 300,000 distinct CDR3 sequences, under 8.5% seen once. Germline CDR1 reads KGHDR; CDR2 reads SFDVKD. V dropped 9 bases and J dropped 4; count of bases not matched to a gene: 9. CDR3 size: 15 residues. The sample holds a few counts of this clonotype. Its antigen is unknown. J is TRBJ2-7 and V is TRBV24-1; 12 bases are a match to TRBD2. This receptor was identified in a male donor with ankylosing spondylitis. Sequenced material: blood, either unsorted or a sorted T cell fraction (not recorded which). CDR3 DNA: TGTGCCACCGCTAGCGGGAGGGCTACATGGTACGAGCAGTACTTC. It specifies CATASGRATWYEQYF.